This T cell receptor beta chain comes out of a study of blood T cell repertoires in COVID-19. For the study at large: The study drew acute and convalescent COVID-19 samples from the United States, Italy and Spain.

Germline-derived CDR1 and CDR2 are LNHDA and SQIVND (reference sequence). The CDR3 extends over 14 amino acids. V lost 6 bases and J lost 6; bases outside the gene matches: 3. Under the authors' procedure: Reference gene primer amplification in the assay estimated nucleated cell counts. TCRdb keeps only in-frame clones here, not all; method: immunoSEQ multiplex PCR. That table furnishes V, J and clone size, whereas the DNA furnished D and trimming. The data contain just under 40,000 clones, less than 85% of them seen just once; the ten biggest clones take up about a quarter. This chain joins TRBV19 and TRBJ1-6, with TRBD1 matching 9 bases. The sequence was obtained from a man between 65 and 80 years old with acute or convalescent COVID-19. The sequencing input was peripheral blood. Here the CDR3 reads CASRRQGGNSPLHF. CDR3 coding DNA: TGTGCCAGTAGAAGACAGGGGGGTAATTCACCCCTCCACTTT.